Listed here is a single T cell receptor (beta chain). The data were taken from a study of blood T cell repertoires in COVID-19. Looking at the study overall: The United States, Italy and Spain provided the acute and convalescent COVID-19 samples.

Followed over time, Seattle patients had been enrolled while infection was active. Original data processing: It was from reference gene primer amplification that nucleated cell counts were estimated. TCRdb's table, derived via immunoSEQ multiplex PCR, lists solely in-frame clones and lacks some. That table furnishes V, J and clone size, whereas the DNA furnished D and trimming. The sample has around 310,000 clones; around 90% are singletons. V dropped 7 bases and J dropped 6; count of bases not matched to a gene: 7. Germline V gene lookup returns CDR1 SQVTM and CDR2 ANQGSEA. The CDR3 loop spans 13 amino acids.

This sequence originates from a woman aged 40 to 50 with COVID-19, enrolled during active disease. Source material: peripheral blood. The J gene is TRBJ2-7, the V gene TRBV29-1, with 12 bases identical to TRBD1. The CDR3 DNA reads as TGCAGCGCGAGGGACAGGGGGCGCTTCGAGCAGTACTTC. Protein: CSARDRGRFEQYF.